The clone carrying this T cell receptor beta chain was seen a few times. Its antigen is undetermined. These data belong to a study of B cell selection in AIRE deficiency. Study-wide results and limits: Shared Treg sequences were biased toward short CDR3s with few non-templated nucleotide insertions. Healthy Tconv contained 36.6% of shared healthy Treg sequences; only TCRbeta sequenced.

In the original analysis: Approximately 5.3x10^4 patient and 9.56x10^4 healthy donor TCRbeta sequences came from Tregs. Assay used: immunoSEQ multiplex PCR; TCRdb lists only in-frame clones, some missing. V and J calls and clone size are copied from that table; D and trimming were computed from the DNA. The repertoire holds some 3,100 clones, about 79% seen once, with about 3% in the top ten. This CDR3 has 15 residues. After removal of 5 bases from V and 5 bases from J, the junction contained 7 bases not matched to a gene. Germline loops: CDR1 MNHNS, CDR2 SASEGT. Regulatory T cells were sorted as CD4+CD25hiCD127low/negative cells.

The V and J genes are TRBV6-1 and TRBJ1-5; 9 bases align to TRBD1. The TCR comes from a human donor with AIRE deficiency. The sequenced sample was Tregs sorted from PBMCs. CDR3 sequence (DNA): TGTGCCAGCAGTTTGGGACAGGGTAATTATCAGCCCCAGCATTTT. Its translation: CASSLGQGNYQPQHF.